The 20 T cell receptor beta chains presented below share a single source sample, sequenced in a study of blood T cell repertoires in COVID-19. Here immunoSEQ multiplex PCR was the method, and the copy in TCRdb shows in-frame clones only, minus some. This repertoire shows about 120,000 clones, 80% to 90% found once; its top ten account for 15% to 20%. Sequencing used peripheral blood. These receptors originate from a human donor with acute or convalescent COVID-19. The donor label of this sample is uncertain.

This chain links TRBV6-5 with TRBJ2-5, with 7 positions matching TRBD2. This CDR3 is 13 amino acids long. Per the germline V gene, CDR1 is MNHEY and CDR2 is SVGAGI. After removal of 8 bases from V and 7 bases from J, the junction contained 10 bases not matched to a gene. The CDR3 sequence is CASSAGTAWTQYF. Written as DNA, the CDR3 is TGTGCCAGCTCAGCGGGGACTGCCTGGACCCAGTACTTC.

V usage is TRBV28 and J usage is TRBJ2-3, with 8 nucleotides matching TRBD2. The CDR3 runs 13 residues. J gave up 8 bases and V 10 bases, and 11 bases lay outside the gene matches. Germline CDR1 MDHEN, CDR2 SYDVKM. DNA of the CDR3: TGTGCCACCTGTAGGACTAGCCTAACTACGCAGTATTTT. Translated, it gives CATCRTSLTTQYF.

The chain employs TRBV6-2 or TRBV6-3 and TRBJ1-2; D perhaps matches TRBD1 (6 bases). V shed 4 bases and J shed 4 bases, with 19 bases lying between them. This CDR3 has 16 amino acids. CDR1 and CDR2 from the germline V gene are MNHEY and SVGEGT. CDR3 coding DNA: TGTGCCAGCAGTTTAAGAGACAGGTGGTGGGGCTATGGCTACACCTTC. Residues: CASSLRDRWWGYGYTF.

V and J are TRBV27 and TRBJ2-1; perhaps TRBD2 as D (7 bases). V was clipped by 2 bases and J by 0 bases, with 11 bases between them. There are 16 residues in the CDR3. Germline-derived CDR1 and CDR2 are MNHEY and SMNVEV (reference sequence). The CDR3 protein is CASSLLADSSYNEQFF. In DNA form, the CDR3 reads TGTGCCAGCAGTTTACTAGCGGACAGCTCCTACAATGAGCAGTTCTTC.

This clone was counted a single time. The rearrangement uses TRBV7-9 and TRBJ1-4, with 11 bases identical to TRBD1. This CDR3 is built from 14 residues. Trimming removed 4 bases from V and 8 bases from J; junction bases left unmatched: 3. CDR1 and CDR2 (germline): SEHNR, FQNEAQ (reference sequence). CDR3 amino acids: CASSSGQGDEKLFF. CDR3 bases: TGTGCCAGCAGCTCGGGACAGGGGGACGAAAAACTGTTTTTT.

V is TRBV6-6 and J is TRBJ1-1; the match to TRBD1 covers 10 bases. Unmatched junction bases numbered 8, after V lost 6 bases and J lost 7 bases. CDR1 and CDR2 from the germline V gene are MNHNY and SVGAGI (reference sequence). The CDR3 extends over 14 amino acids. This CDR3 reads CASSRDRGFGEAFF. In DNA form, the CDR3 reads TGTGCCAGCAGCAGGGACAGGGGTTTCGGTGAAGCTTTCTTT.

The chain combines TRBV23-1 with TRBJ1-1; 9 nucleotides match TRBD1. TRBV23-1 is treated as an ORF (open reading frame) with a function not yet certain. The CDR3 covers 14 residues. J gave up 2 bases and V 4 bases, and 2 bases lay outside the gene matches. The CDR3 DNA reads TGCGCCAGCAGTCGGGACAGGGAAAACACTGAAGCTTTCTTT. Translated: CASSRDRENTEAFF.

The chain is built from TRBV9 and TRBJ1-1; D is unresolved. CDR3 length equals 13 residues. Germline values: CDR1 SGDLS, CDR2 YYNGEE. V was shortened by 4 bases and J by 3 bases, with 10 bases between the two germline ends. For the CDR3, the DNA is TGTGCCAGCAGCATGGACTGGGACACTGAAGCTTTCTTT. It specifies CASSMDWDTEAFF.

The rearrangement uses TRBV5-6 and TRBJ2-7; D not resolved. Trimming removed 2 bases from V and 0 bases from J, with 6 bases in between. Per germline, CDR1 SGHDT and CDR2 YYEEEE. This CDR3 contains 13 residues. The DNA for the CDR3 is TGTGCCAGCAGCTTCTACAGCTCCTACGAGCAGTACTTC. As protein: CASSFYSSYEQYF. Together with reference TRBV5-6 and TRBJ2-7, the CDR3 gives the full variable domain: DAGVTQSPTHLIKTRGQQVTLRCSPKSGHDTVSWYQQALGQGPQFIFQYYEEEERQRGNFPDRFSGHQFPNYSSELNVNALLLGDSALYLCASSFYSSYEQYFGPGTRLTVT.

The chain carries TRBV14 and TRBJ2-7; D is possibly TRBD2 (7 bases). The germline V and J ends were trimmed by 2 bases and 5 bases, with 22 bases remaining between them. This CDR3 contains 17 residues. Germline V lookup: CDR1 SGHDN, CDR2 FVKESK. CDR3 DNA: TGTGCCAGCAGCCAACGTAGGGGGGGCGAAGGTTCGGACGAGCAGTACTTC. Translated, it gives CASSQRRGGEGSDEQYF.

This chain connects TRBV7-2 to TRBJ1-3; maybe TRBD1 (6 bases). Trimming shortened V by 5 bases and J by 4 bases, and 9 bases separated the two germline ends. This CDR3 spans 13 amino acids. Germline-derived CDR1 and CDR2 are SGHTA and FQGNSA. In nucleotides, the CDR3 is TGTGCCAGCAGCACACAGGGAGGAAACACCATATATTTT. This gives the protein CASSTQGGNTIYF.

The chain is built from TRBV29-1 and TRBJ2-1; 7 bases align to TRBD2. CDR3 length: 12 residues. The V gene end was trimmed by 4 bases and the J gene end by 5 bases; junction bases not matched to a gene: 2. The germline V gene encodes CDR1 SQVTM and CDR2 ANQGSEA. This CDR3 reads CSVVGGDNEQFF. The CDR3 DNA sequence: TGCAGCGTTGTTGGGGGGGACAATGAGCAGTTCTTC.

This chain uses TRBV28 with TRBJ1-2; D is undetermined. Germline V gene lookup returns CDR1 MDHEN and CDR2 SYDVKM. This CDR3 is built from 14 residues. V was shortened by 3 bases and J by 2 bases, with 10 bases between the two germline ends. CDR3 sequence reads: CASSFGGQNYGYTF. DNA for the CDR3: TGTGCCAGCAGTTTTGGTGGGCAGAACTATGGCTACACCTTC.

This chain connects TRBV5-4 to TRBJ2-1, with 9 bases fitting TRBD2. Germline V gene lookup returns CDR1 SGHNT and CDR2 YYREEE (reference sequence). The ends lost 4 bases at V and 6 bases at J; junction bases unmatched: 11. The CDR3 consists of 16 residues. The CDR3 DNA sequence: TGTGCCAGCAGCCTCTTACTAGCGGGTGGGGTCAATGAGCAGTTCTTC. Its protein product is CASSLLLAGGVNEQFF.

This chain links TRBV6-2 or TRBV6-3 with TRBJ1-5, with 7 bases identical to TRBD1. This CDR3 has 19 residues. The germline gives CDR1 MNHEY, CDR2 SVGEGT. Trimming took 0 bases from V and 4 from J; bases not matched to a gene: 15. The CDR3 loop is CASSYSSFGTEGLNQPQHF. CDR3 bases: TGTGCCAGCAGTTACTCGAGTTTCGGGACAGAGGGCCTAAATCAGCCCCAGCATTTT.

J is TRBJ1-2 and V is TRBV5-4; D might be TRBD1 (6 bases). From germline, CDR1 is SGHNT and CDR2 YYREEE (reference sequence). The CDR3 covers 13 residues. The ends were cut back, 6 bases at V and 2 bases at J, with 11 bases in the middle. CDR3 loop: CASTNRENYGYTF. The CDR3 nucleotides are TGTGCCAGCACCAACAGGGAGAACTATGGCTACACCTTC. Full variable domain (missing parts from reference TRBV5-4 and TRBJ1-2): ETGVTQSPTHLIKTRGQQVTLRCSSQSGHNTVSWYQQALGQGPQFIFQYYREEENGRGNFPPRFSGLQFPNYSSELNVNALELDDSALYLCASTNRENYGYTFGSGTRLTVV.

The chain couples TRBV5-1 to TRBJ1-4; D remains ambiguous. This CDR3 spans 15 amino acids. Germline lookup yields CDR1 SGHRS and CDR2 YFSETQ. Trimming pared 0 bases from V and 8 bases from J, leaving 14 bases between. The chain's CDR3 is CASSLEPGEWEKLFF. The DNA of the CDR3 is TGCGCCAGCAGCTTGGAACCCGGGGAGTGGGAAAAACTGTTTTTT.

V gene TRBV6-6 combines with J gene TRBJ2-7, with 10 bases lining up with TRBD2. The CDR3 extends over 14 amino acids. Losses at the gene ends were 4 bases for V and 5 bases for J; bases not matched to a gene: 5. CDR1 and CDR2 (germline): MNHNY, SVGAGI (reference sequence). CDR3 in amino acids: CASSSRTSGNEQYF. The CDR3 DNA sequence: TGTGCCAGCAGTTCCCGGACTAGCGGTAACGAGCAGTACTTC.

V usage is TRBV30 and J usage is TRBJ1-2; a possible D gene is TRBD1 (5 bases). The V end lost 3 bases, the J end lost 1 base, and 9 bases lay between the germline ends. CDR3 length: 13 residues. Germline-derived CDR1 and CDR2 are GTSNPN and SVGIG (reference sequence). CDR3 nucleotides: TGTGCCTGGAGGGCAGGGAATAACTATGGCTACACCTTC. Its translation is CAWRAGNNYGYTF.

The chain couples TRBV20-1 to TRBJ1-2, with 7 bases identical to TRBD1. The trim removed 3 bases at V and 2 bases at J, leaving 6 bases unmatched. From germline, CDR1 is DFQATT and CDR2 SNEGSKA (reference sequence). This CDR3 has 14 amino acids. CDR3: CSASGDSLNYGYTF. The CDR3 DNA sequence: TGCAGTGCTAGTGGGGACAGCTTAAACTATGGCTACACCTTC.